This TCR beta chain was sequenced during a study of T cell changes during pregnancy in multiple sclerosis. CDR1 and CDR2 (germline): KGHSH, LQKENI. Between the trimmed V and J ends, which lost 2 bases and 0 bases, there was a span of 15 bases. The CDR3 length is 17 residues. The table came from immunoSEQ multiplex PCR; TCRdb's copy has only in-frame clones and leaves some out. The sample has 40,000 or so clones; about 90% are singletons. The chain joins TRBV18 to TRBJ2-3, with a weak D call TRBD2 (7 bases). This clonotype originated in a female donor with multiple sclerosis, enrolled in a pregnancy study. The sequencing used CD4+ T cells from peripheral blood mononuclear cells, collected before pregnancy. The CDR3 spells CASSPGGARISTDTQYF. The CDR3 bases are TGTGCCAGCTCACCAGGGGGGGCGCGGATTAGCACAGATACGCAGTATTTT.